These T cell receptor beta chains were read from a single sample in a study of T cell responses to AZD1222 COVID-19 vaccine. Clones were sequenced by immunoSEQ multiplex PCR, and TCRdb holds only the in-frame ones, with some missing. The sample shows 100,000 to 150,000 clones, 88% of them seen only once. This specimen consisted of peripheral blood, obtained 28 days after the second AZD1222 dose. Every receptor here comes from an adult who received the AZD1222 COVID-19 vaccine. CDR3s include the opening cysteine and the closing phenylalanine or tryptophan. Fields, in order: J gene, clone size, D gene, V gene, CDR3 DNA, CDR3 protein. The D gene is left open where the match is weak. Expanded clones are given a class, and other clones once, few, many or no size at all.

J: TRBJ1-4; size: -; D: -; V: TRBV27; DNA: TGTGCCAGCAGCCCAGACAGTCGTTTGGGAGGGCTGTTTTTT; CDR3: CASSPDSRLGGLFF
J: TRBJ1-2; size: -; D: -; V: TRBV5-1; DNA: TGCGCCAGCAGCTTGGATCTAATCGGTGCAGGGCACTATGGCTACACCTTC; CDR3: CASSLDLIGAGHYGYTF
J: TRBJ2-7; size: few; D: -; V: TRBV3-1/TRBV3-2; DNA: TGTGCCAGCACCGATCGATACGAGCAGTACTTC; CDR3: CASTDRYEQYF
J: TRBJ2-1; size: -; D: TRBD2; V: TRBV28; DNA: TGTGCCAGCAGTTCCTTACTAGCGGCCGCCTACAATGAGCAGTTCTTC; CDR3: CASSSLLAAAYNEQFF
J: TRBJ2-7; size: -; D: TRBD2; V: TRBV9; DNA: TGTGCCAGCAGCAAGACTAGCGGGAGTAGAAACGAGCAGTACTTC; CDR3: CASSKTSGSRNEQYF
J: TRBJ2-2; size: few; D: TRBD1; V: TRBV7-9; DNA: TGTGCCAGCAGCTTGTTCGGGACAGGCCAACGAACCGGGGAGCTGTTTTTT; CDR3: CASSLFGTGQRTGELFF
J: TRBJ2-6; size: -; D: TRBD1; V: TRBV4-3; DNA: TGCGCCAGCAGCAGACAGGGCGGGCCTGGGGCCAACGTCCTGACTTTC; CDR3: CASSRQGGPGANVLTF
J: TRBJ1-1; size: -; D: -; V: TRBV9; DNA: TGTGCCAGCCGGCGGATGATCGACACTGAAGCTTTCTTT; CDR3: CASRRMIDTEAFF
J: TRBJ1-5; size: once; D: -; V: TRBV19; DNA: TGTGCCAGTAGTATACAGGGCCCTAGCAATCAGCCCCAGCATTTT; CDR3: CASSIQGPSNQPQHF
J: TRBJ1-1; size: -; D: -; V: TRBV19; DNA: TGTGCCAGTAGTCGGATGAATACGATGAAGAACACTGAAGCTTTCTTT; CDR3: CASSRMNTMKNTEAFF
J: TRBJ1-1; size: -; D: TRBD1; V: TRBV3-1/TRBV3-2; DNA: TGTGCCAGCAGCCCCTACCTCCGACAGGGCCCCCTGGCTGAAGCTTTCTTT; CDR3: CASSPYLRQGPLAEAFF
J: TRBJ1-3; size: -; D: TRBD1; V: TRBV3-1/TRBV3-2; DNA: TGTGCCAGCAGCCCCCGTTCAGGGGGCCACACCATATATTTT; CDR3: CASSPRSGGHTIYF
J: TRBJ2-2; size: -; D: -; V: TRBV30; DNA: TGTGCCTGCCTTCGGGGATTGAACGGGGAGCTGTTTTTT; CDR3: CACLRGLNGELFF
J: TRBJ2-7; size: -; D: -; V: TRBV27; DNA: TGTGCCAGCAGTTTGTCGACAGTCCCCTACGAGCAGTACTTC; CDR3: CASSLSTVPYEQYF
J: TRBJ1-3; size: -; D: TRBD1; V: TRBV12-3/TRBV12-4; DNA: TGTGCCAGCACCGGGACAGCTGGAAACACCATATATTTT; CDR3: CASTGTAGNTIYF
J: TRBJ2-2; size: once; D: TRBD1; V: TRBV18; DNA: TGTGCCAGCTCACCACCAACAGGGGGTCTAAACACCGGGGAGCTGTTTTTT; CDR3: CASSPPTGGLNTGELFF
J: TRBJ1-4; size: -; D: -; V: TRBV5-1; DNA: TGCGCCAGCAGCTTGGTGGCGGGGGCCACTAATGAAAAACTGTTTTTT; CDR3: CASSLVAGATNEKLFF
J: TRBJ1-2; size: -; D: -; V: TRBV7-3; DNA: TGTGCCAGCAGCGCGGACGGAGTAAACTATGGCTACACCTTC; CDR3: CASSADGVNYGYTF
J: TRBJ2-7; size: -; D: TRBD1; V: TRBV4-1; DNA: TGCGCCAGCAGCCAAGACCCCGGGACAGGAATGAAGCAGTACTTC; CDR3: CASSQDPGTGMKQYF
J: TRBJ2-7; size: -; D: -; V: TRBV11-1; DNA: TGTGCCAGCAGCAGGGGGACAAGTAGCTACGAGCAGTACTTC; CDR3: CASSRGTSSYEQYF
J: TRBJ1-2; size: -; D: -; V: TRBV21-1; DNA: TGTGCCAGCAGCACCCTAAAGGGCACAGGGTGGGACTATGGCTACACCTTC; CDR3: CASSTLKGTGWDYGYTF
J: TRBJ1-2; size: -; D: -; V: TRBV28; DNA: TGTGCCAGCGATCGACAGTCTCCGACGTCTGGCTACACCTTC; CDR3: CASDRQSPTSGYTF
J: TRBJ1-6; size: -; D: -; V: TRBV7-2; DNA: TGTGCCAGCAGCTCAGTCGGGCCAAATTCACCCCTCCACTTT; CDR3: CASSSVGPNSPLHF
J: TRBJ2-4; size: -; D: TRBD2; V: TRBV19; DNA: TGTGCCAGTAGTATTAGCGGGAGAAAAAACATTCAGTACTTC; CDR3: CASSISGRKNIQYF
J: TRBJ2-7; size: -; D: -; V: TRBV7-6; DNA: TGTGCCAGCAGCCCCCCCGACAGGAGGTCCTACGAGCAGTACTTC; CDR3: CASSPPDRRSYEQYF
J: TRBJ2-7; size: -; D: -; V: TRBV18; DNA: TGTGCCAGCTCACCGACCCCGGGTTACGAGCAGTACTTC; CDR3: CASSPTPGYEQYF
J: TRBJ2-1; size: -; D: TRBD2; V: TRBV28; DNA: TGTGCCAGCAGTCCCCTAGCGGGGGTCTACAATGAGCAGTTCTTC; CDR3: CASSPLAGVYNEQFF
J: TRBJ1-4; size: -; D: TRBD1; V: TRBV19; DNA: TGTGCCAGTAGTATCGGACAGGGGGCTGAAAAACTGTTTTTT; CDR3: CASSIGQGAEKLFF